This TCR beta chain was observed in a study of T cell responses to AZD1222 COVID-19 vaccine. Remarks on this clone: Its target is unknown.

CDR1 is MNHEY, CDR2 SMNVEV, per germline (reference sequence). After removal of 3 bases from V and 4 bases from J, the junction contained 3 bases not matched to a gene. This CDR3 has 13 amino acids. Study-level findings and limits: Donor demographics were predominantly white British with a female majority; clonal diversity may be underestimated. Spike-specific TCR breadth and depth went up after people got two AZD1222 doses.

Only in-frame clones appear in the TCRdb table, and some are missing; sequencing was by immunoSEQ multiplex PCR. The sample includes about 120,000 clones, 70% to 90% of them seen just once. V and J are TRBV27 and TRBJ2-7; TRBD1 agrees at 7 bases. The source material was peripheral blood, sampled on day 0 of MenACWY control vaccination. The sequence was collected from an adult in good health. The DNA for the CDR3 is TGTGCCAGCAGTTTTAGGGGGCAATACGAGCAGTACTTC. Translation: CASSFRGQYEQYF.